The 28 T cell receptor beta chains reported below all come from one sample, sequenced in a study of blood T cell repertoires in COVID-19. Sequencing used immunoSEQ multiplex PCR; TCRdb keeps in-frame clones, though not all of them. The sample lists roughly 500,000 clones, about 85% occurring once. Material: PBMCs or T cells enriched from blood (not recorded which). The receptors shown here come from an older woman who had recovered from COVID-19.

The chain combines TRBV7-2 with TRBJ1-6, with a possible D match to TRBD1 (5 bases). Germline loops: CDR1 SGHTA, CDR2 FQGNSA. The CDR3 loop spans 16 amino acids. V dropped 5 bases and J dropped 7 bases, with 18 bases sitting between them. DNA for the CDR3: TGTGCCAGCAGCAAAGCAAAGGGGATTAACAATTCACCCCTCCACTTT. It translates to CASSKAKGINNSPLHF.

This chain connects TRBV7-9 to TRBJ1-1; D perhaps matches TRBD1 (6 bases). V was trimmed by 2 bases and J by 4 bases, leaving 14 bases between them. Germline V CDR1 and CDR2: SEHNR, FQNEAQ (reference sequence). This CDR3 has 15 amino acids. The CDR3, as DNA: TGTGCCAGCAGCTTACTGGGGGCGGGCGTCACTGAAGCTTTCTTT. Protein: CASSLLGAGVTEAFF. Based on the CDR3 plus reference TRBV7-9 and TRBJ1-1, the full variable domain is DTGVSQNPRHKITKRGQNVTFRCDPISEHNRLYWYRQTLGQGPEFLTYFQNEAQLEKSRLLSDRFSAERPKGSFSTLEIQRTEQGDSAMYLCASSLLGAGVTEAFFGQGTRLTVV.

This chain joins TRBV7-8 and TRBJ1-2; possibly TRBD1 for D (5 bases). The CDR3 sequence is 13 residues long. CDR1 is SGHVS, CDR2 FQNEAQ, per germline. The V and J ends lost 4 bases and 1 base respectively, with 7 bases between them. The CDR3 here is CASSWGFNYGYTF. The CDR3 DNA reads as TGTGCCAGCAGCTGGGGCTTTAACTATGGCTACACCTTC. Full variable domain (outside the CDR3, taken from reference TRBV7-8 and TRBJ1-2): GAGVSQSPRYKVAKRGQDVALRCDPISGHVSLFWYQQALGQGPEFLTYFQNEAQLDKSGLPSDRFFAERPEGSVSTLKIQRTQQEDSAVYLCASSWGFNYGYTFGSGTRLTVV.

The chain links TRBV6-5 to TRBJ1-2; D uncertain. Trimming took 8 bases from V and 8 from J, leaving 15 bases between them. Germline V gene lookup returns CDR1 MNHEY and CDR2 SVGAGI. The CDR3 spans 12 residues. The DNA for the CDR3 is TGTGCCAGCGGAGCCCCGCTTTACGGCTACACCTTC. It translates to CASGAPLYGYTF.

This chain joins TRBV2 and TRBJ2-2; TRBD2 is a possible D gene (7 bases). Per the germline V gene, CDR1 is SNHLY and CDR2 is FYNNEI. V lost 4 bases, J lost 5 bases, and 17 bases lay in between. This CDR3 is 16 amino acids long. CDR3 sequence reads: CASSVGRGPGTGELFF. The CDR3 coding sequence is TGTGCCAGCAGTGTTGGGCGGGGGCCAGGGACCGGGGAGCTGTTTTTT.

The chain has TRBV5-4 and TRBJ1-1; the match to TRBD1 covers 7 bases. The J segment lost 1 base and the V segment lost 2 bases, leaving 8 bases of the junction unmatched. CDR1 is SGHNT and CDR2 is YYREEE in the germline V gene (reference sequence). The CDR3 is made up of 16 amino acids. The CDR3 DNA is TGTGCCAGCAGCTTATGGACAGGAAGCTCGAACACTGAAGCTTTCTTT. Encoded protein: CASSLWTGSSNTEAFF.

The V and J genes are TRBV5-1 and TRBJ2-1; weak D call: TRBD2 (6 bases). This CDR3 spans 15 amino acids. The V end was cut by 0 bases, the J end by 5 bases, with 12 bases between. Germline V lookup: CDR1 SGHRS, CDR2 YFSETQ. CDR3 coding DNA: TGCGCCAGCAGCTTGGGAGCGGGCCTTAACAATGAGCAGTTCTTC. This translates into CASSLGAGLNNEQFF.

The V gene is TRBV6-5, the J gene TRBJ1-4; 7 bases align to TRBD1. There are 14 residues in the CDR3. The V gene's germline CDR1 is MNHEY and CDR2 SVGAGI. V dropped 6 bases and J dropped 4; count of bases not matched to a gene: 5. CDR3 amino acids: CASSMTGNNEKLFF. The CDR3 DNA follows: TGTGCCAGCAGCATGACAGGGAATAATGAAAAACTGTTTTTT.

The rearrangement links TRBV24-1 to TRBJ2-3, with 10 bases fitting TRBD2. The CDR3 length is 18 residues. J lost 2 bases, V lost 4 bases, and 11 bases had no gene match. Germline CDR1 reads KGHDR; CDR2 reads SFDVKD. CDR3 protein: CATSETPGLAVITDTQYF. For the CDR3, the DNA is TGTGCCACCAGTGAGACCCCCGGACTAGCGGTGATCACAGATACGCAGTATTTT.

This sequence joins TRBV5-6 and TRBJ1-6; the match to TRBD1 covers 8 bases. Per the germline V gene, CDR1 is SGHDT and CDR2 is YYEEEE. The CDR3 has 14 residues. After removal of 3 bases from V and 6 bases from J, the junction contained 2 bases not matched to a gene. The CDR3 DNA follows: TGTGCCAGCAGCTGGGGACAGGTTAATTCACCCCTCCACTTT. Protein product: CASSWGQVNSPLHF.

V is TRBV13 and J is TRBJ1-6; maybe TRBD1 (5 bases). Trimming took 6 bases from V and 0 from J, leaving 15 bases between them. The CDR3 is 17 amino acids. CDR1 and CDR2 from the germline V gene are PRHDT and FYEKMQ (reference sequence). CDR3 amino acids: CASSFGGLSSYNSPLHF. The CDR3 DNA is TGTGCCAGCAGTTTCGGGGGATTGAGCTCCTATAATTCACCCCTCCACTTT.

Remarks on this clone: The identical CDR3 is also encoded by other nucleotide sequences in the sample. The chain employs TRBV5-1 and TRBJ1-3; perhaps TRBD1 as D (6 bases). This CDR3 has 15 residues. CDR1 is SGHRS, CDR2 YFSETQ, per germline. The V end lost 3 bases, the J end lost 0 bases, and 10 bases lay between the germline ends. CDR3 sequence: CASSSQGTSGNTIYF. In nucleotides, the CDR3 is TGCGCCAGCAGCTCGCAGGGGACCTCTGGAAACACCATATATTTT.

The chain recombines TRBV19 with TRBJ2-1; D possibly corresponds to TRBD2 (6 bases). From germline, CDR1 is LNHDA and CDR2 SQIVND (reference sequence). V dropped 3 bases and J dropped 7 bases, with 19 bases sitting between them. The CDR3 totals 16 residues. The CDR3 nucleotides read TGTGCCAGTAGTATGTTTTCGGGGGAGCCGTGGAATGAGCAGTTCTTC. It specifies CASSMFSGEPWNEQFF.

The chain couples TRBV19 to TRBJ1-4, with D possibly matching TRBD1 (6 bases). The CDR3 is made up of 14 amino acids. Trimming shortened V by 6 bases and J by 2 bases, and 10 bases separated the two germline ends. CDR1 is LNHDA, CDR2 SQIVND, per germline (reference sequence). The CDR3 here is CASRQQGTNEKLFF. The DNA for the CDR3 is TGTGCCAGTAGGCAACAGGGTACTAATGAAAAACTGTTTTTT.

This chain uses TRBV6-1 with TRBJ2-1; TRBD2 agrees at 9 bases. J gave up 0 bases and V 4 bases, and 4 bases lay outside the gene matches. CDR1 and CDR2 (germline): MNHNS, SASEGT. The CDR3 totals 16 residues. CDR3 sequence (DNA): TGTGCCAGCAGTGGCTCGCGGGGGGGCTCCTACAATGAGCAGTTCTTC. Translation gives CASSGSRGGSYNEQFF.

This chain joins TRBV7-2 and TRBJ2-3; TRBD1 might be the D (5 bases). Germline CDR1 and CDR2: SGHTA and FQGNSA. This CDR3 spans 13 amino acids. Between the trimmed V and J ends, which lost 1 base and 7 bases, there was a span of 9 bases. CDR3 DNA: TGTGCCAGCAGCTTAGAGGGGCGCTATACGCAGTATTTT. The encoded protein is CASSLEGRYTQYF.

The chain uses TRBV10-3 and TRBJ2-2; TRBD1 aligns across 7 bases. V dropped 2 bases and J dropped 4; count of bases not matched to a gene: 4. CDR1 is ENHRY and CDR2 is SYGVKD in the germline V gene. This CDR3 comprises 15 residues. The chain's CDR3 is CAISEPGQSTGELFF. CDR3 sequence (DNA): TGTGCCATCAGTGAGCCGGGACAGTCCACCGGGGAGCTGTTTTTT.

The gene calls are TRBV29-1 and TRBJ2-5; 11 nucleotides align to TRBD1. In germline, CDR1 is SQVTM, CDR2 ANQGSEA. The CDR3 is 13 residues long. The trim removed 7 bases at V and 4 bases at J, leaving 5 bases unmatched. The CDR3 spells CSAGTGGGETQYF. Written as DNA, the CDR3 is TGCAGCGCCGGGACAGGGGGAGGAGAGACCCAGTACTTC.

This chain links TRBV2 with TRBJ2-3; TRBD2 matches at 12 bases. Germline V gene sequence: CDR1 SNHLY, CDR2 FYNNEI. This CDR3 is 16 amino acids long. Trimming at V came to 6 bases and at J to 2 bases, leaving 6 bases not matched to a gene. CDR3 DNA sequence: TGTGCCAGCAGGCCCCTAGCGGGGGGGATCACAGATACGCAGTATTTT. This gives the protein CASRPLAGGITDTQYF.

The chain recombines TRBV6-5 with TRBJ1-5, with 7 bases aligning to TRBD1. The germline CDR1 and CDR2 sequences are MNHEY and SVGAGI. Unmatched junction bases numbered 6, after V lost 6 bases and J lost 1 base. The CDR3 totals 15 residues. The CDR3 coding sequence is TGTGCCAGCAGACCCGGGACAGCCAGCAATCAGCCCCAGCATTTT. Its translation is CASRPGTASNQPQHF.

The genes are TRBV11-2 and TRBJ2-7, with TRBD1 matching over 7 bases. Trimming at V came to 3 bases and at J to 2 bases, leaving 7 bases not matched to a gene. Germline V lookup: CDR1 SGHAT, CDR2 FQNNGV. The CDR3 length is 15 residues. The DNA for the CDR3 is TGTGCCAGCAGCTTGTGGTCAGGGGGAACCTACGAGCAGTACTTC. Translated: CASSLWSGGTYEQYF.

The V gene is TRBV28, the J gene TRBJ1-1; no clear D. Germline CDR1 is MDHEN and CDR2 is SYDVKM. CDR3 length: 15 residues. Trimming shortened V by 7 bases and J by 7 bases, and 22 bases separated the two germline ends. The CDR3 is CASIISRTPRGEAFF. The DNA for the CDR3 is TGTGCCAGCATCATAAGCCGGACCCCCCGGGGTGAAGCTTTCTTT. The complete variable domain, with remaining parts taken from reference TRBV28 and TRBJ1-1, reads DVKVTQSSRYLVKRTGEKVFLECVQDMDHENMFWYRQDPGLGLRLIYFSYDVKMKEKGDIPEGYSVSREKKERFSLILESASTNQTSMYLCASIISRTPRGEAFFGQGTRLTVV.

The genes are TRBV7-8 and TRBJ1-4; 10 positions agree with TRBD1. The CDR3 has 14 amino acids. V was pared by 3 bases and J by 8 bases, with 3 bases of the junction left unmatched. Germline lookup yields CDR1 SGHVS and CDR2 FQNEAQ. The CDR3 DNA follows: TGTGCCAGCAGCTTCGGGACAGGGGTAGAAAAACTGTTTTTT. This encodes CASSFGTGVEKLFF.

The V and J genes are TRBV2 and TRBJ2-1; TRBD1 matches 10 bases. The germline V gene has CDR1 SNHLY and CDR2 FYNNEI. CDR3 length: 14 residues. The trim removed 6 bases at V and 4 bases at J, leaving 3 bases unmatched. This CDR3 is CASRGQGIYNEQFF. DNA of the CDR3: TGTGCCAGCAGGGGACAGGGGATATACAATGAGCAGTTCTTC.

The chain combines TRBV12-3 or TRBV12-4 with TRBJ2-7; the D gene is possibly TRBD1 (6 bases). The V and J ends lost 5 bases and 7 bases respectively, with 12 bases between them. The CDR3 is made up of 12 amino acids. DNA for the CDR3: TGTGCCAGCAGTCACAGGGTAGAGGAGCAGTACTTC. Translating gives CASSHRVEEQYF.

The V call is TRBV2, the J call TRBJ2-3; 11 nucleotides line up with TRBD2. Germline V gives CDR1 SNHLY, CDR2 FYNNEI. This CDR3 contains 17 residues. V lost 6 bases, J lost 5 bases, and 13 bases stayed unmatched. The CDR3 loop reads CASSRITSGGPGDTQYF. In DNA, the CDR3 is TGTGCCAGCAGCCGCATTACTAGCGGGGGCCCCGGAGATACGCAGTATTTT.

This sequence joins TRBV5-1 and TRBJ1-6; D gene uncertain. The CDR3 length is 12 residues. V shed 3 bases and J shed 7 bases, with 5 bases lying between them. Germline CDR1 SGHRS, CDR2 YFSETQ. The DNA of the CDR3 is TGCGCCAGCAGCTCTCCGAATTCACCCCTCCACTTT. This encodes CASSSPNSPLHF. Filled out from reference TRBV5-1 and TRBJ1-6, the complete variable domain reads KAGVTQTPRYLIKTRGQQVTLSCSPISGHRSVSWYQQTPGQGLQFLFEYFSETQRNKGNFPGRFSGRQFSNSRSEMNVSTLELGDSALYLCASSSPNSPLHFGNGTRLTVT.

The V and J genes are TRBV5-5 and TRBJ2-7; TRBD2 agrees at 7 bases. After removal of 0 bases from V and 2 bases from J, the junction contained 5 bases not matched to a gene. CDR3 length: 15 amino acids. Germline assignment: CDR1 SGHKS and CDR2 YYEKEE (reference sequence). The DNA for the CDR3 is TGTGCCAGCAGCTTGGCCGGGACTACGACCTACGAGCAGTACTTC. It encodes CASSLAGTTTYEQYF.